Listed here are 27 T cell receptor beta chains from one sample, sequenced in a study of shared clonotypes between healthy human individuals. The assay was immunoSEQ multiplex PCR, and TCRdb's table has in-frame clones only and misses some. The sample consists of 2 million to 2.5 million clones, 90% to 97% of them appearing once. The sample comprised naive CD4+ T cells sorted from blood. As to subset: CD45RA+ positively selected. All receptors come from a man between 18 and 29 years old in good health.

The chain employs TRBV4-1 and TRBJ2-7; tentative D call: TRBD2 (6 bases). The CDR3 spans 16 residues. The germline V gene encodes CDR1 MGHRA and CDR2 YSYEKL. Trimming cost V 2 bases and J 7 bases, with 21 bases left between them. DNA of the CDR3: TGCGCCAGCAGCCAATTCTCTACCGGGACTGCGTTTGAGCAGTACTTC. Its protein is CASSQFSTGTAFEQYF.

The rearrangement joins TRBV5-1 to TRBJ1-6; D is ambiguous. CDR1 and CDR2 (germline): SGHRS, YFSETQ. This CDR3 region has 14 residues. Deletions cut 4 bases from V and 5 bases from J, with 10 bases between. The CDR3 region has the DNA TGCGCCAGCAGCCAGTCGATAAATAATTCACCCCTCCACTTT. Encoded protein: CASSQSINNSPLHF. Variable domain in full (rest from reference TRBV5-1 and TRBJ1-6): KAGVTQTPRYLIKTRGQQVTLSCSPISGHRSVSWYQQTPGQGLQFLFEYFSETQRNKGNFPGRFSGRQFSNSRSEMNVSTLELGDSALYLCASSQSINNSPLHFGNGTRLTVT.

This clone was detected once. V usage is TRBV6-6 and J usage is TRBJ2-1; the match to TRBD1 covers 8 bases. From germline, CDR1 is MNHNY and CDR2 SVGAGI (reference sequence). The CDR3 length is 12 residues. V shed 8 bases, J shed 4 bases, and the junction held 1 base outside the gene matches. In nucleotides, the CDR3 is TGTGCCAGCGGGGACAGGTACAATGAGCAGTTCTTC. Translated, it gives CASGDRYNEQFF.

In DNA form, the CDR3 reads TGCAGCGCCTTGGGGTCGCGTGGCTACACCTTC. It codes for CSALGSRGYTF. The rearrangement uses TRBV29-1 and TRBJ1-2; unclear D gene. The CDR3 has 11 amino acids. Germline CDR1 SQVTM, CDR2 ANQGSEA. V shed 7 bases and J shed 7 bases, with 13 bases lying between them.

This chain links TRBV10-3 with TRBJ1-2, with 10 nucleotides matching TRBD1. This CDR3 is 12 amino acids long. The ends lost 7 bases at V and 7 bases at J; junction bases unmatched: 3. Germline V gene lookup returns CDR1 ENHRY and CDR2 SYGVKD. CDR3 sequence: CAITTGGFGYTF. In nucleotides, the CDR3 is TGTGCCATCACGACAGGGGGCTTTGGCTACACCTTC.

A word on this clone: Distinct nucleotide sequences in the sample also encode this CDR3. The chain is built from TRBV28 and TRBJ1-6; D perhaps matches TRBD1 (6 bases). Trimming shortened V by 5 bases and J by 0 bases, and 8 bases separated the two germline ends. The germline V gene has CDR1 MDHEN and CDR2 SYDVKM. The CDR3 is 15 amino acids. The CDR3 DNA reads as TGTGCCAGCAGTCAGGGGAGCTCCTATAATTCACCCCTCCACTTT. Its translation is CASSQGSSYNSPLHF.

The chain's CDR3 is CASRVIGVNTEAFF. In DNA, the CDR3 is TGTGCCAGCAGGGTTATAGGAGTGAACACTGAAGCTTTCTTT. The chain has TRBV6-1 and TRBJ1-1; no clear D. V was shortened by 6 bases and J by 0 bases, with 11 bases between the two germline ends. The length of the CDR3 is 14 residues. Per germline, CDR1 MNHNS and CDR2 SASEGT.

The chain uses TRBV20-1 and TRBJ1-1; no definite D call. Germline-derived CDR1 and CDR2 are DFQATT and SNEGSKA (reference sequence). V gave up 3 bases and J gave up 6 bases, with 8 bases separating them. The CDR3 runs 11 residues. The DNA for the CDR3 is TGCAGTGCTAGTATGCAGCCTGAAGCTTTCTTT. It is translated as CSASMQPEAFF.

CDR3 sequence reads: CARKGQGGSERTFF. The DNA of the CDR3 is TGTGCCCGGAAGGGACAGGGTGGATCTGAGCGGACTTTCTTT. The chain carries TRBV30 and TRBJ1-1; 9 nucleotides align to TRBD1. CDR1 and CDR2 (germline): GTSNPN, SVGIG (reference sequence). This CDR3 is 14 amino acids long. V was pared by 8 bases and J by 12 bases, with 19 bases of the junction left unmatched.

The chain employs TRBV7-2 and TRBJ2-1; 7 nucleotides agree with TRBD1. The CDR3 runs 13 residues. J was trimmed by 9 bases and V by 6 bases; bases with no gene match: 8. Germline V lookup: CDR1 SGHTA, CDR2 FQGNSA. The CDR3 spells CASSQGVGTEQFF. CDR3 in DNA: TGTGCCAGCAGTCAGGGGGTAGGAACTGAGCAGTTCTTC.

The gene calls are TRBV5-6 and TRBJ1-4; the D is unclear. Deletions cut 4 bases from V and 7 bases from J, with 11 bases between. This CDR3 is 13 amino acids long. Germline CDR1 is SGHDT and CDR2 is YYEEEE. The CDR3 loop reads CASSLGLLEKLFF. The DNA for the CDR3 is TGTGCCAGCAGCCTCGGGTTGCTTGAAAAACTGTTTTTT.

V and J are TRBV5-1 and TRBJ1-4; a possible D gene is TRBD1 (5 bases). Germline V CDR1 and CDR2: SGHRS, YFSETQ. The CDR3 spans 14 residues. The ends were cut back, 2 bases at V and 5 bases at J, with 10 bases in the middle. The CDR3 here is CASSFGAGNEKLFF. The DNA for the CDR3 is TGCGCCAGCAGCTTTGGGGCAGGGAATGAAAAACTGTTTTTT.

Turning to this clone: Within the sample, other DNA sequences also encode this same CDR3. The gene calls are TRBV27 and TRBJ1-5; D possibly corresponds to TRBD1 (6 bases). The V end lost 3 bases, the J end lost 0 bases, and 12 bases lay between the germline ends. Germline V gives CDR1 MNHEY, CDR2 SMNVEV (reference sequence). The CDR3 covers 16 residues. The CDR3 spells CASSFSGQLSNQPQHF. The CDR3 coding sequence is TGTGCCAGCAGTTTTAGTGGACAGCTTAGCAATCAGCCCCAGCATTTT.

The V and J genes are TRBV18 and TRBJ2-7; D not certain. The V gene's germline CDR1 is KGHSH and CDR2 LQKENI. The length of the CDR3 is 13 residues. V dropped 6 bases and J dropped 2 bases, with 11 bases sitting between them. The chain's CDR3 is CASSTAETYEQYF. In nucleotides, the CDR3 is TGTGCCAGCTCCACGGCTGAGACCTACGAGCAGTACTTC.

CDR3 residues: CASSEDVSVGNTIYF. The CDR3 bases are TGTGCCAGCAGTGAAGACGTAAGTGTCGGAAACACCATATATTTT. The chain couples TRBV2 to TRBJ1-3, with no clear D. In germline, CDR1 is SNHLY, CDR2 FYNNEI. CDR3 length: 15 residues. V lost 1 base to trimming and J lost 4 bases, with 11 bases between them.

This clone was observed a handful of times. This chain links TRBV6-4 with TRBJ1-1, with TRBD1 as a possible D gene (5 bases). The CDR3 has 15 residues. V was clipped by 8 bases and J by 1 base, with 17 bases between them. Germline V CDR1 and CDR2: MRHNA, SNTAGT. CDR3 loop: CASGRIGHRNTEAFF. As DNA, the CDR3 is TGTGCCAGCGGTAGAATAGGACACAGGAACACTGAAGCTTTCTTT.

The J gene is TRBJ2-7, the V gene TRBV7-6; 13 bases are a match to TRBD2. There are 16 residues in the CDR3. Germline CDR1 is SGHVS and CDR2 is FNYEAQ. After removal of 5 bases from V and 6 bases from J, the junction contained 10 bases not matched to a gene. The CDR3 nucleotides are TGTGCCAGCAGCATCGGGACTAGCGGGATTGTTGGCGAGCAGTACTTC. Translation: CASSIGTSGIVGEQYF.

This rearrangement joins TRBV2 to TRBJ2-5; D not certain. Germline CDR1 is SNHLY and CDR2 is FYNNEI. The CDR3 length is 12 residues. Trimming left V 7 bases short and J 3 bases short, with 9 bases between. The CDR3 here is CASTDPKETQYF. CDR3 DNA: TGTGCCAGCACGGACCCAAAAGAGACCCAGTACTTC.

The gene calls are TRBV20-1 and TRBJ2-3; D possibly corresponds to TRBD2 (5 bases). V was cut by 7 bases and J by 4 bases, with 9 bases left in between. Per the germline V gene, CDR1 is DFQATT and CDR2 is SNEGSKA (reference sequence). This CDR3 contains 11 residues. The CDR3 coding sequence is TGCAGTGGTGGGAGCCCAGATACGCAGTATTTT. It specifies CSGGSPDTQYF.

The table lists this clone with a count of one. The sample contains more than one DNA sequence encoding this CDR3. The V call is TRBV30, the J call TRBJ2-5; D gene unclear. The CDR3 covers 10 residues. Trimming stripped 6 bases from V and 5 bases from J, with 7 bases between. Per the germline V gene, CDR1 is GTSNPN and CDR2 is SVGIG (reference sequence). The CDR3 spells CACSQETQYF. The CDR3 DNA reads TGTGCCTGCTCGCAGGAGACCCAGTACTTC.

CDR3 amino acids: CASSLSGAGELFF. Here the CDR3 DNA reads TGTGCCAGCAGCTTATCTGGTGCCGGGGAGCTGTTTTTT. This chain uses TRBV7-6 with TRBJ2-2; D gene unclear. The CDR3 length is 13 residues. V lost 2 bases, J lost 6 bases, and 7 bases lay in between. Germline CDR1 SGHVS, CDR2 FNYEAQ.

The chain has TRBV30 and TRBJ2-6; 7 bases agree with TRBD2. V dropped 6 bases and J dropped 0; count of bases not matched to a gene: 5. This CDR3 has 15 amino acids. Germline V CDR1 and CDR2: GTSNPN, SVGIG (reference sequence). CDR3: CACPGLFSGANVLTF. CDR3 nucleotide sequence: TGTGCCTGTCCGGGACTATTCTCTGGGGCCAACGTCCTGACTTTC. Full variable domain (missing parts from reference TRBV30 and TRBJ2-6): SQTIHQWPATLVQPVGSPLSLECTVEGTSNPNLYWYRQAAGRGLQLLFYSVGIGQISSEVPQNLSASRPQDRQFILSSKKLLLSDSGFYLCACPGLFSGANVLTFGAGSRLTVL.

As to this clone: Additional DNA sequences in this sample encode the identical CDR3. The rearrangement joins TRBV9 to TRBJ1-1, with TRBD1 as a possible D gene (6 bases). This CDR3 has 14 amino acids. CDR1 SGDLS and CDR2 YYNGEE come from the germline V gene. The V end lost 4 bases, the J end lost 2 bases, and 12 bases lay between the germline ends. CDR3 in amino acids: CASSPRTVNTEAFF. The CDR3 bases are TGTGCCAGCAGCCCACGGACAGTAAACACTGAAGCTTTCTTT. The full variable domain, rest sourced from reference TRBV9 and TRBJ1-1, is DSGVTQTPKHLITATGQRVTLRCSPRSGDLSVYWYQQSLDQGLQFLIQYYNGEERAKGNILERFSAQQFPDLHSELNLSSLELGDSALYFCASSPRTVNTEAFFGQGTRLTVV.

This sequence joins TRBV7-8 and TRBJ2-5; possible D gene TRBD2, 5 bases. In germline, CDR1 is SGHVS, CDR2 FQNEAQ. Trimming took 3 bases from V and 5 from J, leaving 10 bases between them. This CDR3 is 13 amino acids long. CDR3 nucleotides: TGTGCCAGCAGCTTCGGGATCGGGGAGACCCAGTACTTC. This codes for CASSFGIGETQYF.

This clone has a single count. The chain joins TRBV5-1 to TRBJ2-2, with 8 positions matching TRBD2. V trimming: 4 bases; J trimming: 0 bases; junction bases outside the gene matches: 11. Germline CDR1 is SGHRS and CDR2 is YFSETQ. This CDR3 is 18 amino acids long. Here the CDR3 reads CASSPFDGRATNTGELFF. The CDR3 region has the DNA TGCGCCAGCAGCCCTTTTGACGGGAGGGCTACGAACACCGGGGAGCTGTTTTTT.

In the case of this clone: The sample has other DNA sequences that encode this CDR3 too. The chain couples TRBV30 to TRBJ2-1; 12 bases agree with TRBD2. CDR1 GTSNPN and CDR2 SVGIG come from the germline V gene (reference sequence). V lost 0 bases to trimming and J lost 7 bases; unmatched junction nucleotides: 1. The CDR3 covers 14 residues. The CDR3 coding sequence is TGTGCCTGGAGTGTAGGACTAGCGGGGAATGAGCAGTTCTTC. Amino acid sequence: CAWSVGLAGNEQFF.

The V gene is TRBV28, the J gene TRBJ2-5; maybe TRBD1 (5 bases). This CDR3 comprises 14 residues. Germline V lookup: CDR1 MDHEN, CDR2 SYDVKM. V lost 3 bases, J lost 3 bases, and 11 bases lay in between. The CDR3 DNA is TGTGCCAGCAGTTTGGACAAACCAAAAGAGACCCAGTACTTC. It translates to CASSLDKPKETQYF. The full variable domain, completed using reference TRBV28 and TRBJ2-5, is DVKVTQSSRYLVKRTGEKVFLECVQDMDHENMFWYRQDPGLGLRLIYFSYDVKMKEKGDIPEGYSVSREKKERFSLILESASTNQTSMYLCASSLDKPKETQYFGPGTRLLVL.